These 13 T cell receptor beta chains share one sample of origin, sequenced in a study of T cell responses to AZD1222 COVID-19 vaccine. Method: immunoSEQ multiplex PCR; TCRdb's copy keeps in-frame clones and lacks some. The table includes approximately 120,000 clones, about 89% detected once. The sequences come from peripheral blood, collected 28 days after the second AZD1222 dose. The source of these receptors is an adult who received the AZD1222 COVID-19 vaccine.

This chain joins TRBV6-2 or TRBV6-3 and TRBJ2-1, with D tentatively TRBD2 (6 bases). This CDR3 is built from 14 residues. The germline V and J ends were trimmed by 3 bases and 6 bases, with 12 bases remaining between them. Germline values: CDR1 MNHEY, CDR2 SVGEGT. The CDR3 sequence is CASSYETRPNEQFF. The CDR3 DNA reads TGTGCCAGCAGTTATGAGACTAGGCCCAATGAGCAGTTCTTC.

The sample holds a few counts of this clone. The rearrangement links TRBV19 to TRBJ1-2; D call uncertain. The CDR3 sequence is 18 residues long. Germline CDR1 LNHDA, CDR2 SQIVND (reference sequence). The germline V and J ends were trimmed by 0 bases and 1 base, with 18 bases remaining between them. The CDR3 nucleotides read TGTGCCAGTAGTATAGATTTGACGTCCCGGAGGAATAACTATGGCTACACCTTC. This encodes CASSIDLTSRRNNYGYTF.

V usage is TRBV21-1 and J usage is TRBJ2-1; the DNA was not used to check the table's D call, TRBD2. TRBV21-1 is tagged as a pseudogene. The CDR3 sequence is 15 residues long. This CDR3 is CASSKGEGSYNEQFF. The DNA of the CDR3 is TGTGCCAGCAGCAAAGGGGAGGGTTCTTACAATGAGCAGTTCTTC.

The CDR3 sequence is CASSQDLRRADTQYF. CDR3 coding DNA: TGTGCCAGCAGCCAAGACCTCCGGAGGGCAGATACGCAGTATTTT. J is TRBJ2-3 and V is TRBV4-2; tentative D call: TRBD2 (6 bases). The germline V and J ends were trimmed by 0 bases and 4 bases, with 11 bases remaining between them. This CDR3 is built from 15 residues. Germline V gives CDR1 LGHNA, CDR2 YNFKEQ.

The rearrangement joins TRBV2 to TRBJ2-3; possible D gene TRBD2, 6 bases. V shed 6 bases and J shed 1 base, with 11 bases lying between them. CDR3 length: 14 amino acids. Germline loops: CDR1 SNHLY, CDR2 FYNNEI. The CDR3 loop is CASRGRGGTDTQYF. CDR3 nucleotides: TGTGCCAGCAGAGGCCGCGGGGGCACAGATACGCAGTATTTT.

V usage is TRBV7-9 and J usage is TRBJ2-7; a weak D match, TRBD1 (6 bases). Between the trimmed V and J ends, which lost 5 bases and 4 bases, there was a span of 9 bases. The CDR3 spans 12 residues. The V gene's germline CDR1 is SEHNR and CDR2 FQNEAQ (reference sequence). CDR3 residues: CASSETGYEQYF. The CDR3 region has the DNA TGTGCCAGCAGCGAGACAGGTTACGAGCAGTACTTC.

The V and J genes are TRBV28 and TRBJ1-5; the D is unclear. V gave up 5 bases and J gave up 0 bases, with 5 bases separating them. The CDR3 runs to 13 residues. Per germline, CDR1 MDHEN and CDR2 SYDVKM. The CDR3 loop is CASSVVSNQPQHF. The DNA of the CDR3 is TGTGCCAGCAGTGTCGTTAGCAATCAGCCCCAGCATTTT.

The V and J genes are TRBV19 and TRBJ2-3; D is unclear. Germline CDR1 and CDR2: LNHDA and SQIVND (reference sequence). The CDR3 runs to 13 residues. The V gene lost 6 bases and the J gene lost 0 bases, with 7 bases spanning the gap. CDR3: CASRMDSTDTQYF. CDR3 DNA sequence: TGTGCCAGTAGGATGGACAGCACAGATACGCAGTATTTT.

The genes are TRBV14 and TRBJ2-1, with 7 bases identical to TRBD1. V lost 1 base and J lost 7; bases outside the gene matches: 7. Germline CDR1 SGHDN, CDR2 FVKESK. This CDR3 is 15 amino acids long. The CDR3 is CASSQVQGQLNEQFF. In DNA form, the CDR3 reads TGTGCCAGCAGCCAAGTCCAGGGACAGTTGAATGAGCAGTTCTTC.

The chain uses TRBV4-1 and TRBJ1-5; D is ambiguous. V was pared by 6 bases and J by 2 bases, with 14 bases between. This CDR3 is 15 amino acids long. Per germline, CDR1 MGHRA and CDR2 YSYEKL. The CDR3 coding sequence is TGCGCCAGCAGTTTTCGGCTGGAGGGCAATCAGCCCCAGCATTTT. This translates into CASSFRLEGNQPQHF.

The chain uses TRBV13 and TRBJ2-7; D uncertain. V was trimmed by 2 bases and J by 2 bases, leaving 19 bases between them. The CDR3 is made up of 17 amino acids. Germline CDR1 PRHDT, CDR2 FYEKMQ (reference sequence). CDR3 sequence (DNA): TGTGCCAGCAGCTTAAAGTCCCCGAGTTTCCCCCCCTACGAGCAGTACTTC. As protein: CASSLKSPSFPPYEQYF. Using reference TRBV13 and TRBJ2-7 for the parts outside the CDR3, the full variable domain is AAGVIQSPRHLIKEKRETATLKCYPIPRHDTVYWYQQGPGQDPQFLISFYEKMQSDKGSIPDRFSAQQFSDYHSELNMSSLELGDSALYFCASSLKSPSFPPYEQYFGPGTRLTVT.

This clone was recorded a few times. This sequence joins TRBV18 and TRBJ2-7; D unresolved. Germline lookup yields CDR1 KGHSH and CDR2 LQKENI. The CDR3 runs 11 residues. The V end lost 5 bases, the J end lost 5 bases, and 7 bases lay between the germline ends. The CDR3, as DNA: TGTGCCAGCTCAGGCTTGGACGAGCAGTACTTC. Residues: CASSGLDEQYF.

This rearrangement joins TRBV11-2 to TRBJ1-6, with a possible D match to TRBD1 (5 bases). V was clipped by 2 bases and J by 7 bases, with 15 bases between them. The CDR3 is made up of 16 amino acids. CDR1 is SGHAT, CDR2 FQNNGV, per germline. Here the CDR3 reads CASSLYIAGINSPLHF. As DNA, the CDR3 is TGTGCCAGCAGCTTATACATCGCAGGGATAAATTCACCCCTCCACTTT.